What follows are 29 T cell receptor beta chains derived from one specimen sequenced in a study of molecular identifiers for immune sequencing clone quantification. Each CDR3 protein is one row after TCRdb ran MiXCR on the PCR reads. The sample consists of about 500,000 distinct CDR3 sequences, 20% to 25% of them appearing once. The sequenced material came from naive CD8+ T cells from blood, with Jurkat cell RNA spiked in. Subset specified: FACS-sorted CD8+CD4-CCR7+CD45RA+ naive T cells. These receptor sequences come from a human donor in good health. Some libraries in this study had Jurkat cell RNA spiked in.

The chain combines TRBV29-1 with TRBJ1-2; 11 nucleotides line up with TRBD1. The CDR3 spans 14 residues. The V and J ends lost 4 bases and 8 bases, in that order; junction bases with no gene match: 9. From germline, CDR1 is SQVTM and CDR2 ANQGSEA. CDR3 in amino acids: CSVVLWTGGEGYTF. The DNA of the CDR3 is TGCAGCGTTGTTCTGTGGACAGGGGGCGAGGGCTACACCTTC.

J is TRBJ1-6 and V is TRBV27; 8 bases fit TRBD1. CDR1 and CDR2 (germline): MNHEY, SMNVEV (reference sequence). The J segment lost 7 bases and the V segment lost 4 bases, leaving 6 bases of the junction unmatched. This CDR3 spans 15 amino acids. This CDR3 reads CASSSLDRGNSPLHF. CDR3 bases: TGTGCCAGCAGTTCTCTTGACAGGGGCAATTCACCCCTCCACTTT.

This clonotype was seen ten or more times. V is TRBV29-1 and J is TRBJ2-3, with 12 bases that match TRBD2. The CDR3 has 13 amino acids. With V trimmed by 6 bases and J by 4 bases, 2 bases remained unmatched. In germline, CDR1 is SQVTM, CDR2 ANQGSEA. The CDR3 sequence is CSVRLAGADTQYF. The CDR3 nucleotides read TGCAGCGTAAGACTAGCGGGAGCAGATACGCAGTATTTT.

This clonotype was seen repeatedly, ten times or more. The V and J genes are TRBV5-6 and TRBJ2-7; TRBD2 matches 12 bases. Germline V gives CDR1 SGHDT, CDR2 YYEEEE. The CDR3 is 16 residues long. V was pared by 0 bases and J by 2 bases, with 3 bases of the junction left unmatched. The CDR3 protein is CASSLDGLAGPYEQYF. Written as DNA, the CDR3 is TGTGCCAGCAGCTTGGACGGACTAGCGGGGCCCTACGAGCAGTACTTC.

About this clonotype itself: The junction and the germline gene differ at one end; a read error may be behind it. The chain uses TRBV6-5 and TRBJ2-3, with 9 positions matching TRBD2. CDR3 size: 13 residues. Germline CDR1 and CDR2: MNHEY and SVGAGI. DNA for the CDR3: TGTGCCAGCGCGGGGGGGGGGTTAGATACGCAGTGTTTT. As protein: CASAGGGLDTQCF.

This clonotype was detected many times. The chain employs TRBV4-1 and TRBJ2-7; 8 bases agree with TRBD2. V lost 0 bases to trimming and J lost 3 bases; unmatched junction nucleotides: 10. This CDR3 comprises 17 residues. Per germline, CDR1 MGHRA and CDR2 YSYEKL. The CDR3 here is CASSQEGSGGGSYEQYF. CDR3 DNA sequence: TGCGCCAGCAGCCAAGAGGGTTCGGGGGGGGGAAGCTACGAGCAGTACTTC.

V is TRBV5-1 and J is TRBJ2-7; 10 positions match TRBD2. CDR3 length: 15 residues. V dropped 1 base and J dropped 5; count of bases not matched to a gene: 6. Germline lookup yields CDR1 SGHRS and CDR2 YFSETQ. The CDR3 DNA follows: TGCGCCAGCAGCTTGTACGAGCGGGAGGGGAACGAGCAGTACTTC. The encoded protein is CASSLYEREGNEQYF.

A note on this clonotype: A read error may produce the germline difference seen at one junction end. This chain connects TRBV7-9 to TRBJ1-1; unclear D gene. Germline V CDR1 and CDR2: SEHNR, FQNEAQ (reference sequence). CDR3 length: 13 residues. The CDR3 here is CASSLVANAEAFF. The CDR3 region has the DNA TGTGCCAGCAGCTTAGTTGCGAACGCTGAAGCTTTCTTT. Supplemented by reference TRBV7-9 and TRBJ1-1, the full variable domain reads DTGVSQNPRHKITKRGQNVTFRCDPISEHNRLYWYRQTLGQGPEFLTYFQNEAQLEKSRLLSDRFSAERPKGSFSTLEIQRTEQGDSAMYLCASSLVANAEAFFGQGTRLTVV.

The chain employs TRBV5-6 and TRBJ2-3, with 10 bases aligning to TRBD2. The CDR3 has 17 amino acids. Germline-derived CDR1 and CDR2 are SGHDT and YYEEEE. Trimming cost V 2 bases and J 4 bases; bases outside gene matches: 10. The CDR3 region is CASSFSQREGSSDTQYF. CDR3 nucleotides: TGTGCCAGCAGCTTTTCTCAGCGGGAGGGTAGTTCAGATACGCAGTATTTT.

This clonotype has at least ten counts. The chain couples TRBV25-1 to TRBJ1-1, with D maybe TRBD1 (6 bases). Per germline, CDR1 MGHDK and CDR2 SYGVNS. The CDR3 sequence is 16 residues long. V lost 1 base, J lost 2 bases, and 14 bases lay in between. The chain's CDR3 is CASSEFEDSLNTEAFF. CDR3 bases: TGTGCCAGCAGTGAATTTGAGGACAGTCTTAACACTGAAGCTTTCTTT.

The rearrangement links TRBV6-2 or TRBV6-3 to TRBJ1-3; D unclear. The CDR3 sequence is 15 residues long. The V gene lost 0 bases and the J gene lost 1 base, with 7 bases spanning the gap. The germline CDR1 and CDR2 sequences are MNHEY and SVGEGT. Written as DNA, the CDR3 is TGTGCCAGCAGTTACTCGAGAGGTTCTGGAAACACCATATATTTT. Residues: CASSYSRGSGNTIYF.

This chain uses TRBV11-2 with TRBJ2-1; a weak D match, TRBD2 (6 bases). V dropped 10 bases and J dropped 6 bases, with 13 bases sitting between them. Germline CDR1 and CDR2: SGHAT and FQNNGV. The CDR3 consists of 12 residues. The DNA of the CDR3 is TGTGCCACAGGGCGGGGATTCAATGAGCAGTTCTTC. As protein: CATGRGFNEQFF. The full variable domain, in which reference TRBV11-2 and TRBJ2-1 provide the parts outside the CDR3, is EAGVAQSPRYKIIEKRQSVAFWCNPISGHATLYWYQQILGQGPKLLIQFQNNGVVDDSQLPKDRFSAERLKGVDSTLKIQPAKLEDSAVYLCATGRGFNEQFFGPGTRLTVL.

The CDR3 reads CSAREGQVRNTEAFF. CDR3 nucleotides: TGCAGTGCTAGAGAGGGACAGGTACGGAACACTGAAGCTTTCTTT. The chain has TRBV20-1 and TRBJ1-1; 8 nucleotides match TRBD1. This CDR3 spans 15 amino acids. The ends lost 0 bases at V and 1 base at J; junction bases unmatched: 4. From germline, CDR1 is DFQATT and CDR2 SNEGSKA (reference sequence).

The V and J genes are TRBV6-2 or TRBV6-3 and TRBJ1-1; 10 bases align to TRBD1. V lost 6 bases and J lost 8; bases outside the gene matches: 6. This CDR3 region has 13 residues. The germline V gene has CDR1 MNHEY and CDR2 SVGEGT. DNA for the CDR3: TGTGCCAGCAGGACAGGGGGCCTAGGGGAAGCTTTCTTT. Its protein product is CASRTGGLGEAFF.

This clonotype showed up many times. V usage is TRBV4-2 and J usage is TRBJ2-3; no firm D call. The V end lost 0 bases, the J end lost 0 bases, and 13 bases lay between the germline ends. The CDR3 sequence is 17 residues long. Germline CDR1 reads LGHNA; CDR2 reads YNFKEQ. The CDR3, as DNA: TGTGCCAGCAGCCAAGAGGGCCTGAGTACTAGCACAGATACGCAGTATTTT. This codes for CASSQEGLSTSTDTQYF.

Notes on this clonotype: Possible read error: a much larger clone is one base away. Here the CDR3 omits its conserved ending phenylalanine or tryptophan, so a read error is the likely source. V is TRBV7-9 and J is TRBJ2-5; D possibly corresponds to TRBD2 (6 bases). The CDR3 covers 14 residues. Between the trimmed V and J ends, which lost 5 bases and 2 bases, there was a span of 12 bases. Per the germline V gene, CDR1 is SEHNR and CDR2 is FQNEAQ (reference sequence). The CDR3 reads CASSVSGTQETQYS. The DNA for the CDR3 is TGTGCCAGCAGCGTTAGCGGAACACAAGAGACCCAGTACTCC.

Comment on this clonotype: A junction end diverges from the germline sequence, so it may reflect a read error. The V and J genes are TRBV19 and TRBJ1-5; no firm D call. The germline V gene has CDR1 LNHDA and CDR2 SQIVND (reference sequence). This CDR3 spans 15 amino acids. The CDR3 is CASSTRGSVNQPRHF. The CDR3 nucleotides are TGTGCCAGTAGTACCCGGGGAAGCGTCAATCAGCCCCGGCATTTT.

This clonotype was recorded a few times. Written as DNA, the CDR3 is TGCAGTGCTAGAGAGAGGCAGACCATCGTCTCTGGGGCCAACGTCCTGACTTTC. This sequence encodes CSARERQTIVSGANVLTF. The V and J genes are TRBV20-1 and TRBJ2-6, with no clear D. CDR1 is DFQATT, CDR2 SNEGSKA, per germline (reference sequence). V lost 0 bases, J lost 0 bases, and 15 bases lay in between. The CDR3 has 18 residues.

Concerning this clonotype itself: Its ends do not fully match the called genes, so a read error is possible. The CDR3 DNA reads TGTGCCAACAGTTTAATCACGACTAGCGGTACCCAAGAGACCCAGTACTTC. This codes for CANSLITTSGTQETQYF. The chain uses TRBV27 and TRBJ2-5; 9 bases agree with TRBD2. The germline V gene has CDR1 MNHEY and CDR2 SMNVEV (reference sequence). The CDR3 loop spans 17 amino acids.

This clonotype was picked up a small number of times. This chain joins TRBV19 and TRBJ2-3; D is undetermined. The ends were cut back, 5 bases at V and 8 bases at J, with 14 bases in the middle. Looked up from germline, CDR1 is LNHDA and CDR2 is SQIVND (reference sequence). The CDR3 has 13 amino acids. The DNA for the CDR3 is TGTGCCAGTAGTTCCCGACTTGGTGGTACGCAGTATTTT. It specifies CASSSRLGGTQYF.

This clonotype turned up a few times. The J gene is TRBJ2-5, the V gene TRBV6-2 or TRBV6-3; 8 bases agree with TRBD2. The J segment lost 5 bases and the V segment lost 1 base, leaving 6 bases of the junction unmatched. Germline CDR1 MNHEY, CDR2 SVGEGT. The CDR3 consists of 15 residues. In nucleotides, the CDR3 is TGTGCCAGCAGTTACTTTGCGGGGGGCGGTGAGACCCAGTACTTC. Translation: CASSYFAGGGETQYF.

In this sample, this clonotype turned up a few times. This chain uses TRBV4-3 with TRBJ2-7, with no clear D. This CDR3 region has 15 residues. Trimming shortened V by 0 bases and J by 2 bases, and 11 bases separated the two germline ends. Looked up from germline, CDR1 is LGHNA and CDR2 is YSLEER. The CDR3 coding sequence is TGCGCCAGCAGCCAAGATAGGAATCTTCCCTACGAGCAGTACTTC. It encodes CASSQDRNLPYEQYF.

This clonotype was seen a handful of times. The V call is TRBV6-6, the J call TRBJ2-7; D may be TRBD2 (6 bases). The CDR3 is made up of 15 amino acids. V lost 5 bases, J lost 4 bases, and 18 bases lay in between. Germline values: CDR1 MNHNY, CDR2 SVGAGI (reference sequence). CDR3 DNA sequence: TGTGCCAGCAGTCCATGGGACTTGCGGGGTTACGAGCAGTACTTC. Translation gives CASSPWDLRGYEQYF.

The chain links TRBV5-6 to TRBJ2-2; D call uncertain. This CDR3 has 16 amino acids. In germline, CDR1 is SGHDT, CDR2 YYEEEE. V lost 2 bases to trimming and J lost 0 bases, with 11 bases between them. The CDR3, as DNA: TGTGCCAGCAGCTTTGAAGGGCGCGCGAACACCGGGGAGCTGTTTTTT. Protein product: CASSFEGRANTGELFF.

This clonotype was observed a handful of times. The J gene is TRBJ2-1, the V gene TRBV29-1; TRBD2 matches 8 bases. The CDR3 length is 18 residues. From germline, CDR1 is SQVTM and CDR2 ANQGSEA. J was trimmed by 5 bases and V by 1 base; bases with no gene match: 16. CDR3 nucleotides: TGCAGCGTTGAAGGGTATCCACTAGCGGTTCCCCCGCACAATGAGCAGTTCTTC. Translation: CSVEGYPLAVPPHNEQFF.

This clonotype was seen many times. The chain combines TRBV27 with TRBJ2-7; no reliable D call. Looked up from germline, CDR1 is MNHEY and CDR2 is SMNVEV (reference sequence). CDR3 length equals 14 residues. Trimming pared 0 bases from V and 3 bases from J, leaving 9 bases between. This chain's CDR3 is CASSLSPEDYEQYF. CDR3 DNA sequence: TGTGCCAGCAGTTTATCGCCAGAAGACTACGAGCAGTACTTC.

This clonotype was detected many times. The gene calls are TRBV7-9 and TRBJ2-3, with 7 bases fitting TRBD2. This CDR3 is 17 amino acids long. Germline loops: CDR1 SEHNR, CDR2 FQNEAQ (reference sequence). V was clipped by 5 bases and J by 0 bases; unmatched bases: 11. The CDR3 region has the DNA TGTGCCAGCAGCACGAGACTAGCAGATACTAGCACAGATACGCAGTATTTT. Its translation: CASSTRLADTSTDTQYF.

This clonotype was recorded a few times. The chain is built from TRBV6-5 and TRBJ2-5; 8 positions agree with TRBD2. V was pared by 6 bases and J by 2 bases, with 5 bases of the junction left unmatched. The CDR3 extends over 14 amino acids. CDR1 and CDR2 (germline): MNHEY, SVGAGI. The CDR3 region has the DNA TGTGCCAGCAGATTAGCGGGATCACAAGAGACCCAGTACTTC. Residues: CASRLAGSQETQYF.

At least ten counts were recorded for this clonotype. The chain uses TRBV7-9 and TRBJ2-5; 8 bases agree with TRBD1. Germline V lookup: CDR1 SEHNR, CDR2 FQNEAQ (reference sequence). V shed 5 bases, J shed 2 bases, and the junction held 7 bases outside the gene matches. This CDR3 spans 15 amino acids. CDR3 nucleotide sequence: TGTGCCAGCAGCCAAGGGGGGACAGGACAAGAGACCCAGTACTTC. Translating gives CASSQGGTGQETQYF.